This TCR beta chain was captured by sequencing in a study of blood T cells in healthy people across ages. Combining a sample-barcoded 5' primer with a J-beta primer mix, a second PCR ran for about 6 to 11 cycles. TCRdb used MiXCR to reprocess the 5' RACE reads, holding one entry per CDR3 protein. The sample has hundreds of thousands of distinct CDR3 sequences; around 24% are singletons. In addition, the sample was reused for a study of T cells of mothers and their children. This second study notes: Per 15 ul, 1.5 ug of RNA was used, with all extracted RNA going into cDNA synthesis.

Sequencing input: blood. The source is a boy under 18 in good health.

The CDR3 DNA is TGTGCCAGCAGCTTAGAGGGCGCAGGGACCTTCATGAACACTGAAGCTTTCTTT. Its protein is CASSLEGAGTFMNTEAFF. The J gene is TRBJ1-1, the V gene TRBV7-6, with D perhaps TRBD1 (5 bases). V lost 1 base and J 0 bases, leaving 18 bases between the germline ends. The CDR3 runs 18 residues. Germline V CDR1 and CDR2: SGHVS, FNYEAQ.